What follows describes a single TCR beta chain. The CDR3 has 16 amino acids. V trimming: 6 bases; J trimming: 5 bases; junction bases outside the gene matches: 11. Germline V gene lookup returns CDR1 MNHEY and CDR2 SMNVEV (reference sequence). The record originates from a study of graft-versus-host responses after intestinal transplantation. About the study: Multivisceral, liver-intestinal, or isolated intestinal transplants were received by the recipients. Every transplant recipient was induced with anti-thymocyte globulin, then maintained on tacrolimus and steroids for two to four years.

General study results and limits: In recipient marrow, GvH clones were found, and some appeared first in ileum or blood.

The assay was immunoSEQ multiplex PCR, and TCRdb's table has in-frame clones only and misses some. The repertoire holds over 8,000 clones, around 33% seen once, with roughly an eighth in the top ten. With approximately 200,000 irradiated, violet-dye-labeled stimulator cells, approximately 200,000 CFSE-labeled responder cells were plated. Post-reaction, proliferating CD3+CD4+ and CD3+CD8+ responders (CFSE-low) were sorted. The TCR sequence derives from a human patient who received an intestinal transplant. Sequences were derived from alloreactive CD8+ T cells from a mixed lymphocyte reaction culture, sampled before intestinal transplant. Documented subset: CFSE-low proliferating T cells sorted from roughly 6-day pre-transplant mixed lymphocyte reaction (GvH or HvG direction). The gene calls are TRBV27 and TRBJ2-5; 11 nucleotides line up with TRBD2. CDR3 protein: CASSKLAGGPRETQYF. The DNA of the CDR3 is TGTGCCAGCAGCAAATTAGCGGGGGGGCCACGTGAGACCCAGTACTTC.